This T cell receptor beta chain emerged from a study of shared clonotypes between healthy human individuals. Study in general: The plates for each donor numbered three CD4 naive, three CD4 memory, two CD8 naive and one CD8 memory. Study-wide points: Researchers found naive subsets generally carried larger estimated richness than memory subsets. Expectations were that clonotype sharing among donors would be affected by sequencing depth. In the sorted subsets, rarefaction showed sequencing was incomplete despite large depth.

This CDR3 comprises 14 residues. Trimming shortened V by 8 bases and J by 3 bases, and 14 bases separated the two germline ends. The V gene's germline CDR1 is SEHNR and CDR2 FQNEAQ (reference sequence). Naive CD8 populations comprised CD45RO-negative cells positively selected for CCR7, excluding terminally differentiated effector memory CD45RA+ cells. Assay: immunoSEQ multiplex PCR; the TCRdb copy retains only in-frame clones and omits some. Seen here are around 1.9 million clones, around 93% observed once, and the top ten hold about 1.7%. Details on this clone: Its matching antigen is unknown.

This sequence was found in a man aged 18 to 29 in good health. Some clones in this sample may be carry-over from other donors' samples. The J gene is TRBJ1-5, the V gene TRBV7-9; D gene unclear. Sample: naive CD8+ T cells from PBMCs. In nucleotides, the CDR3 is TGTGCCAGCGGGGAGGGAGGGTACAATCAGCCCCAGCATTTT. Protein sequence: CASGEGGYNQPQHF.